This T cell receptor beta chain appears in the sequencing data of a study of T cell repertoires in cytomegalovirus infection (dated by TCRdb to 2018 to 2020). Some background on the complete study: Alongside well-studied HLA-B-restricted epitopes, the peptide stimulations were aimed at recently identified HLA-C-restricted CMV epitopes, whose presentation resists viral immunomodulation. The HLA type of each donor mattered for the analysis, because public TCR beta signatures pointed to carriage of CMV infection along with the matching HLA type.

Inclusive of the bounding cysteine and valine, the CDR3 is 16 residues long. Solely the CDR3 DNA is kept, with 48 bases framed from the first base. Trimming leaves V shorter by 4 bases and J shorter by 3 bases, with the junction holding 10 bases beyond the gene matches. The full study reports these points: The ex vivo response was dominated by HLA-C-restricted CMV-specific TCR beta clonotypes, and the single most frequent clonotype in two of eight donors was supplied by these HLA-C-restricted clonotypes. In both this cohort and an independent 352-donor cohort, the cumulative frequency of public TCR beta family members distinguished carriers of CMV infection plus the relevant HLA type.

The treatment or condition label, as the study defines it: in vitro stimulation with specific CMV peptide epitopes to enrich CMV-specific T cells. The listed sequencing device is Illumina HiSeq 1500. Clones were called with MiXCR by TCRdb after fastp trimmed the public reads at Q25, and only in-frame beta chains were retained. Records with the same CDR3 protein are collapsed into one entry carrying the most frequent genes and DNA. The sample data list fewer than 850,000 distinct CDR3 sequences, and 25% to 30% of these were observed just once. The ten most abundant clones make up roughly 14% of the sample. On this clonotype: Its target antigen remains unknown. Qualities for individual bases were not recorded, and no much larger clone is one base off.

This sample comprised cultured CD8+ T cells from PBMCs, obtained from culture after CMV antigen stimulation. The source of this sequence is a human donor in good health (CMV status not recorded). Some clones in this sample may be carry-over from other donors' samples. Recombination linked TRBV12-3 or TRBV12-4 to TRBJ2-7; 9 central nucleotides agree with TRBD1. The bases are TGTGCCAGCAGTTACTACCGGGACAGGGTACTCTACGAGCAGTACGTC. Its protein is CASSYYRDRVLYEQYV.